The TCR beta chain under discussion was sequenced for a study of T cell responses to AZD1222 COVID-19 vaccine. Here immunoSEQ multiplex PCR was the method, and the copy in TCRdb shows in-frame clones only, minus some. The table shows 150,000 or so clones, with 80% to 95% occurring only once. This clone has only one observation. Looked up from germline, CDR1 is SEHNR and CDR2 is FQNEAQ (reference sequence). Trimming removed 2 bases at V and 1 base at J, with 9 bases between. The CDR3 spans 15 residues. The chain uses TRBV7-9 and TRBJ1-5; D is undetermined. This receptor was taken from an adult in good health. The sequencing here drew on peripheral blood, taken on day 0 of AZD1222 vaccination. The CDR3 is CASSLQGQSNQPQHF. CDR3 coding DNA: TGTGCCAGCAGCTTACAAGGCCAGAGCAATCAGCCCCAGCATTTT.